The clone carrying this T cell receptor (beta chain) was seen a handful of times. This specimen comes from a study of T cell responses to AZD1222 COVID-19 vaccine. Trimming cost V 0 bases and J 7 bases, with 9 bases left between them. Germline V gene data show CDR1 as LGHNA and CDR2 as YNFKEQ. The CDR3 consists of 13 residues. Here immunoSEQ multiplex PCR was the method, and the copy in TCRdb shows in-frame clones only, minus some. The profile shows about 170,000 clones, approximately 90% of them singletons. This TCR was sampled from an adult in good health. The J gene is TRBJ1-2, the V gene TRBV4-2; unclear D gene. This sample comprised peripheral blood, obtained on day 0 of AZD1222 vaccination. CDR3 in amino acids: CASSQEDGFGYTF. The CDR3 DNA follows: TGTGCCAGCAGCCAAGAGGATGGATTTGGCTACACCTTC.